This entry lists 10 T cell receptor beta chains sequenced from one sample in a study of T cell responses to AZD1222 COVID-19 vaccine. The data were produced by immunoSEQ multiplex PCR, yet TCRdb's version contains in-frame clones alone and is incomplete. This sample has about 110,000 clones; around 81% occur once, and the top ten carry roughly 4.8%. Sequences were derived from peripheral blood, sampled on day 0 of AZD1222 vaccination. The receptors originated from an adult in good health.

This clone was seen only once. The gene calls are TRBV18 and TRBJ2-3; D unclear. The CDR3 has 13 amino acids. Trimming took off 1 base at V and 1 base at J, with 3 bases between the two ends. CDR1 and CDR2 (germline): KGHSH, LQKENI. The CDR3 coding sequence is TGTGCCAGCTCACCACAAGGCACAGATACGCAGTATTTT. Translating it yields CASSPQGTDTQYF.

This rearrangement joins TRBV5-1 to TRBJ1-1; D is unclear. The CDR3 is 17 amino acids. Trimming cost V 1 base and J 0 bases, with 16 bases left between them. Germline V gene data show CDR1 as SGHRS and CDR2 as YFSETQ. The CDR3 loop reads CASSLLRVGIMNTEAFF. The DNA of the CDR3 is TGCGCCAGCAGCTTGTTGAGAGTCGGCATCATGAACACTGAAGCTTTCTTT.

In this sample, this clone turned up a few times. The chain couples TRBV5-5 to TRBJ1-2; no clear D gene. The CDR3 is made up of 12 amino acids. Trimming took 2 bases from V and 6 from J, leaving 8 bases between them. The germline CDR1 and CDR2 sequences are SGHKS and YYEKEE (reference sequence). CDR3 sequence reads: CASSFRQDGYTF. DNA for the CDR3: TGTGCCAGCAGCTTCCGGCAAGATGGCTACACCTTC.

J is TRBJ2-3 and V is TRBV7-2; 8 nucleotides line up with TRBD1. J was trimmed by 7 bases and V by 6 bases; bases with no gene match: 12. The CDR3 totals 15 residues. Germline loops: CDR1 SGHTA, CDR2 FQGNSA. The CDR3 nucleotides read TGTGCCAGCAGGAATTACAGGGGGTCGGTGTATACGCAGTATTTT. It specifies CASRNYRGSVYTQYF.

The rearrangement joins TRBV19 to TRBJ1-5; no clear D. V lost 3 bases and J 7 bases, leaving 10 bases between the germline ends. The CDR3 contains 13 residues. Germline V lookup: CDR1 LNHDA, CDR2 SQIVND (reference sequence). As DNA, the CDR3 is TGTGCCAGTAGTATCCTCTCCGGACAGCCCCAGCATTTT. Protein: CASSILSGQPQHF.

V usage is TRBV7-2 and J usage is TRBJ2-3; no clear D. This CDR3 is 13 amino acids long. Germline lookup yields CDR1 SGHTA and CDR2 FQGNSA. Trimming took 6 bases from V and 5 from J, leaving 12 bases between them. The CDR3 region is CASRLPTGDTQYF. The CDR3 bases are TGTGCCAGCAGGCTCCCGACGGGAGATACGCAGTATTTT.

The chain employs TRBV7-2 and TRBJ2-5; D is perhaps TRBD2 (5 bases). This CDR3 is built from 13 residues. CDR1 and CDR2 (germline): SGHTA, FQGNSA. Trimming took 4 bases from V and 5 from J, leaving 11 bases between them. The CDR3 nucleotides read TGTGCCAGCAGCTCGGACTTTGGGGAGACCCAGTACTTC. It is translated as CASSSDFGETQYF.

There are a few counts of this clone. The chain couples TRBV9 to TRBJ1-6; tentatively, D is TRBD1 (5 bases). Trimming shortened V by 0 bases and J by 9 bases, and 13 bases separated the two germline ends. The germline V gene has CDR1 SGDLS and CDR2 YYNGEE. The CDR3 extends over 15 amino acids. The DNA of the CDR3 is TGTGCCAGCAGCGTAGCGACAGCCGCCCCTTCACCCCTCCACTTT. It is translated as CASSVATAAPSPLHF.

This clone was seen only once. The chain combines TRBV6-5 with TRBJ1-1; tentative D call: TRBD1 (5 bases). The CDR3 is made up of 16 amino acids. V was shortened by 0 bases and J by 6 bases, with 17 bases between the two germline ends. CDR1 is MNHEY and CDR2 is SVGAGI in the germline V gene. The CDR3 reads CASSYSRDPSGPEAFF. CDR3 coding DNA: TGTGCCAGCAGTTACTCGCGGGACCCGAGCGGGCCTGAAGCTTTCTTT.

The chain has TRBV9 and TRBJ2-7; D possibly corresponds to TRBD1 (5 bases). With 4 bases removed from V and 3 bases from J, the gap between germline ends came to 17 bases. Germline V CDR1 and CDR2: SGDLS, YYNGEE. The CDR3 is 15 amino acids. Written as DNA, the CDR3 is TGTGCCAGCAGCTCCGGGCCCGGCAGGGACTACGAGCAGTACTTC. Amino acids: CASSSGPGRDYEQYF. Full variable domain (remainder filled in from reference TRBV9 and TRBJ2-7): DSGVTQTPKHLITATGQRVTLRCSPRSGDLSVYWYQQSLDQGLQFLIQYYNGEERAKGNILERFSAQQFPDLHSELNLSSLELGDSALYFCASSSGPGRDYEQYFGPGTRLTVT.